This T cell receptor (beta chain) was documented in a study of CXCR3-negative and CXCR3-positive naive CD8 T cells. Turning to the study itself: Overall TRB read output was some 140 million, and each library contained about 1.5 +/- 0.3 million reads. Points from the study as a whole: Naive CXCR3-negative and CXCR3-positive cells had similar TRBV-TRBJ usage; memory differed. Naive cells that were CXCR3-positive had more hydrophobic TRB CDR3s (compared with CXCR3-negative naive cells). Partly lower CXCR3 expression followed cryopreservation, and most assays relied on fresh PBMCs.

With UMI labels, 5' RACE was used to prepare the TRB cDNA libraries. TCRdb reprocessed the 5' RACE reads; each CDR3 protein has one entry and no DNA is given. The table for this sample gives approximately 100,000 distinct CDR3 sequences. About this clonotype itself: What it binds is unknown.

Using triplicate sorts, 300,000 cells were collected each time from every CD8+ T cell subset. The CDR3 loop spans 14 amino acids. CDR1 and CDR2 (germline): MNHEY, SMNVEV (reference sequence). The source is a human donor in good health. Some clones in this sample may be carry-over from other donors' samples. V is TRBV27 and J is TRBJ1-1; TCRdb reports TRBD1, a call that lacks DNA to check it against. Sequenced: naive CXCR3+ CD8+ T cells from blood. Indicated subset: CD45RO-CCR7+CD27+CD95- naive CD8+ T cells expressing CXCR3 (TNR3+). This chain's CDR3 is CATYPTGFWTEAFF.